This T cell receptor (beta chain) is drawn from a study of sequential checkpoint blockade in melanoma. In the study overall: Both treatment sequences were followed by maintenance nivolumab.

Libraries were prepared by immunoSEQ multiplex PCR; TCRdb keeps only in-frame clonotypes and omits some of them. The data show a few thousand clones, around 18% seen once. This sample's treatment: randomized to nivolumab then ipilimumab (arm A) or the reverse (arm B). Germline V gene sequence: CDR1 SGHRS, CDR2 YFSETQ. The CDR3 sequence is 15 residues long. Losses at the gene ends were 0 bases for V and 5 bases for J; bases not matched to a gene: 6. This material consisted of tumor tissue (inferred from file names), taken from a patient given nivolumab and ipilimumab in sequence. The gene calls are TRBV5-1 and TRBJ2-7, with 9 bases aligning to TRBD1. The sequence came from a human donor with melanoma. The CDR3 is CASSLDRDRVHEQYF. The DNA of the CDR3 is TGCGCCAGCAGCTTGGATCGGGACAGGGTCCACGAGCAGTACTTC.